Listed here are 19 T cell receptor beta chains from one sample, sequenced in a study of CD8 T cells in Susac syndrome. After extraction with the RNeasy kit, 0.5 to 1 ug of the RNA was reverse transcribed using random hexamers. TCRdb reprocessed the immunoSEQ multiplex PCR reads via MiXCR and lists one record per CDR3 protein. The sample comprises under 200,000 distinct CDR3 sequences, just under 95% of which are singletons, and less than 0.2% rests with the top ten. The sample taken for sequencing was CD8+ T cells from PBMCs. The receptors originated from a human donor with Susac syndrome.

This clonotype was seen only once. In DNA form, the CDR3 reads TGTGCCAGCAGTAGGCAGCTCAATCAGCCCCAGCATTTT. Amino acids: CASSRQLNQPQHF. The chain is built from TRBV6-5 and TRBJ1-5; D is ambiguous. CDR1 is MNHEY, CDR2 SVGAGI, per germline. The germline V and J ends were trimmed by 5 bases and 3 bases, with 8 bases remaining between them. CDR3 length: 13 amino acids.

The chain uses TRBV19 and TRBJ2-7; the match to TRBD1 covers 10 bases. CDR3 length: 16 amino acids. Germline CDR1 is LNHDA and CDR2 is SQIVND (reference sequence). The trim removed 4 bases at V and 4 bases at J, leaving 10 bases unmatched. The CDR3 sequence: CASSKPHDRGRYEQYF. In DNA, the CDR3 is TGTGCCAGTAGTAAGCCCCACGACAGGGGGCGGTACGAGCAGTACTTC.

This clonotype is a singleton in its sample. V usage is TRBV13 and J usage is TRBJ2-7; D is uncertain. Trimming cost V 5 bases and J 4 bases, with 21 bases left between them. CDR3 length: 16 amino acids. Germline values: CDR1 PRHDT, CDR2 FYEKMQ (reference sequence). CDR3 in amino acids: CASSHPDGSRFYEQYF. CDR3 sequence (DNA): TGTGCCAGCAGCCACCCGGACGGGTCGCGATTTTACGAGCAGTACTTC.

The CDR3 DNA reads as TGTGCCAGCAGTCGTCCCGGCACTGAAGCTTTCTTT. This gives the protein CASSRPGTEAFF. The chain recombines TRBV27 with TRBJ1-1; no firm D call. Looked up from germline, CDR1 is MNHEY and CDR2 is SMNVEV (reference sequence). Trimming took off 5 bases at V and 4 bases at J, with 8 bases between the two ends. CDR3 length: 12 residues.

This rearrangement joins TRBV13 to TRBJ2-5; possible D gene TRBD1, 5 bases. This CDR3 spans 14 amino acids. Between the trimmed V and J ends, which lost 2 bases and 7 bases, there was a span of 14 bases. Per germline, CDR1 PRHDT and CDR2 FYEKMQ (reference sequence). This CDR3 is CASSLQGLDATQYF. The DNA of the CDR3 is TGTGCCAGCAGCTTACAGGGCTTGGACGCGACCCAGTACTTC. The full variable domain, rest sourced from reference TRBV13 and TRBJ2-5, is AAGVIQSPRHLIKEKRETATLKCYPIPRHDTVYWYQQGPGQDPQFLISFYEKMQSDKGSIPDRFSAQQFSDYHSELNMSSLELGDSALYFCASSLQGLDATQYFGPGTRLLVL.

V is TRBV9 and J is TRBJ1-2; D is ambiguous. Trimming removed 7 bases at V and 2 bases at J, with 18 bases between. CDR3 length equals 15 residues. CDR1 is SGDLS and CDR2 is YYNGEE in the germline V gene. CDR3 sequence reads: CASGKEDVPNYGYTF. The CDR3 DNA follows: TGTGCCAGCGGGAAAGAGGACGTACCAAACTATGGCTACACCTTC.

This clonotype was seen a single time. The chain recombines TRBV20-1 with TRBJ2-7; D is perhaps TRBD1 (6 bases). Germline V gene lookup returns CDR1 DFQATT and CDR2 SNEGSKA (reference sequence). V dropped 4 bases and J dropped 0 bases, with 16 bases sitting between them. The CDR3 runs to 15 residues. The CDR3 reads CSAMGDRSISYEQYF. Written as DNA, the CDR3 is TGCAGTGCTATGGGCGACAGGAGCATCTCCTACGAGCAGTACTTC.

V is TRBV20-1 and J is TRBJ2-3; TRBD2 is a possible D gene (6 bases). V was clipped by 7 bases and J by 2 bases, with 13 bases between them. The CDR3 length is 13 residues. Germline CDR1 reads DFQATT; CDR2 reads SNEGSKA (reference sequence). DNA for the CDR3: TGCAGTGTCAGACTAGGGGCCACAGATACGCAGTATTTT. Translated: CSVRLGATDTQYF.

The V and J genes are TRBV6-5 and TRBJ1-2; 7 nucleotides line up with TRBD1. The length of the CDR3 is 15 residues. Germline values: CDR1 MNHEY, CDR2 SVGAGI. V dropped 7 bases and J dropped 1; count of bases not matched to a gene: 9. The CDR3: CASNPHRDSNYGYTF. CDR3 nucleotides: TGTGCCAGCAATCCCCACCGGGACAGTAACTATGGCTACACCTTC.

The CDR3 protein is CASSLGSGSNIQYF. The CDR3 DNA follows: TGTGCCAGCAGTCTTGGAAGCGGGAGCAACATTCAGTACTTC. This chain uses TRBV28 with TRBJ2-4, with TRBD2 identical over 8 bases. V was pared by 5 bases and J by 7 bases, with 7 bases of the junction left unmatched. This CDR3 comprises 14 residues. In germline, CDR1 is MDHEN, CDR2 SYDVKM. The full variable domain, its missing parts supplied by reference TRBV28 and TRBJ2-4, is DVKVTQSSRYLVKRTGEKVFLECVQDMDHENMFWYRQDPGLGLRLIYFSYDVKMKEKGDIPEGYSVSREKKERFSLILESASTNQTSMYLCASSLGSGSNIQYFGAGTRLSVL.

The chain joins TRBV20-1 to TRBJ2-3, with 10 bases lining up with TRBD2. The length of the CDR3 is 17 residues. CDR1 is DFQATT and CDR2 is SNEGSKA in the germline V gene (reference sequence). V shed 2 bases, J shed 0 bases, and the junction held 8 bases outside the gene matches. CDR3 region: CSARLLAGEFSTDTQYF. Written as DNA, the CDR3 is TGCAGTGCTAGACTGCTAGCGGGAGAGTTTAGCACAGATACGCAGTATTTT.

V is TRBV3-1 and J is TRBJ2-3; 14 nucleotides match TRBD2. The V gene end was trimmed by 3 bases and the J gene end by 0 bases; junction bases not matched to a gene: 2. CDR3 size: 17 residues. In germline, CDR1 is LGHDT, CDR2 YNNKEL (reference sequence). The CDR3 sequence is CASSQTSGGVSTDTQYF. CDR3 coding DNA: TGTGCCAGCAGCCAGACTAGCGGGGGGGTAAGCACAGATACGCAGTATTTT.

V usage is TRBV12-3 or TRBV12-4 and J usage is TRBJ2-1, with 7 bases matching TRBD2. The CDR3 length is 14 residues. V dropped 3 bases and J dropped 9; count of bases not matched to a gene: 8. The CDR3 region has the DNA TGTGCCAGCAGTTTGTCGACTAGCTCCTTTGAGCAGTTCTTC. Translating gives CASSLSTSSFEQFF.

The count of this clonotype is one. The rearrangement uses TRBV9 and TRBJ2-7; the match to TRBD2 covers 7 bases. The CDR3 runs 15 residues. V lost 0 bases to trimming and J lost 0 bases; unmatched junction nucleotides: 3. The V gene's germline CDR1 is SGDLS and CDR2 YYNGEE. The chain's CDR3 is CASSVGSGASYEQYF. CDR3 sequence (DNA): TGTGCCAGCAGCGTAGGGAGCGGGGCCTCCTACGAGCAGTACTTC.

This chain links TRBV3-1 with TRBJ1-2; perhaps TRBD1 as D (6 bases). V lost 2 bases and J lost 7, with 14 bases in between. Looked up from germline, CDR1 is LGHDT and CDR2 is YNNKEL (reference sequence). The CDR3 is 14 amino acids. This chain's CDR3 is CASSQIWGASGYTF. The CDR3 DNA follows: TGTGCCAGCAGCCAAATTTGGGGGGCGAGTGGCTACACCTTC.

The genes are TRBV7-9 and TRBJ2-5; the D gene is possibly TRBD1 (6 bases). V was cut by 1 base and J by 3 bases, with 15 bases left in between. CDR1 and CDR2 (germline): SEHNR, FQNEAQ (reference sequence). The CDR3 covers 16 residues. The CDR3 protein is CASSLVRSGAEETQYF. Here the CDR3 DNA reads TGTGCCAGCAGCTTAGTTCGGTCAGGGGCGGAAGAGACCCAGTACTTC.

The chain links TRBV6-5 to TRBJ1-5, with no clear D. The CDR3 runs to 15 residues. The V and J ends lost 7 bases and 0 bases respectively, with 13 bases between them. Germline values: CDR1 MNHEY, CDR2 SVGAGI. The CDR3 DNA sequence: TGTGCCAGCAACGACCGTGGGGATAGCAATCAGCCCCAGCATTTT. The encoded protein is CASNDRGDSNQPQHF.

The chain joins TRBV2 to TRBJ2-7, with a possible D match to TRBD2 (6 bases). This CDR3 region has 16 residues. Per germline, CDR1 SNHLY and CDR2 FYNNEI. Trimming took off 0 bases at V and 3 bases at J, with 15 bases between the two ends. The chain's CDR3 is CASSEASGGDGYEQYF. The CDR3 DNA reads as TGTGCCAGCAGTGAAGCCTCCGGAGGGGATGGCTACGAGCAGTACTTC.

CDR3 sequence reads: CAWSAGHRYNEQFF. CDR3 in DNA: TGTGCCTGGAGTGCCGGACACCGCTACAATGAGCAGTTCTTC. V usage is TRBV30 and J usage is TRBJ2-1; tentatively, D is TRBD1 (5 bases). Germline V lookup: CDR1 GTSNPN, CDR2 SVGIG (reference sequence). The CDR3 spans 14 residues. V was clipped by 1 base and J by 3 bases, with 10 bases between them.